The 20 T cell receptor beta chains presented below share a single source sample, sequenced in a study of OX40 agonist ivuxolimab in advanced cancers. Assay: immunoSEQ multiplex PCR; the TCRdb copy retains only in-frame clones and omits some. The sample contains some 96,000 clones, approximately 91% of which appear only once. Specimen: CD4+ or CD8+ T cells sorted from blood, collected in a trial of the OX40 agonist ivuxolimab. The receptor source for this set is an adult with an advanced solid tumor such as melanoma, head and neck, liver or kidney cancer.

J is TRBJ1-6 and V is TRBV14; maybe TRBD1 (6 bases). The germline V and J ends were trimmed by 0 bases and 3 bases, with 9 bases remaining between them. Germline V gene data show CDR1 as SGHDN and CDR2 as FVKESK. This CDR3 has 16 amino acids. CDR3 region: CASSQEVTGYNSPLHF. Written as DNA, the CDR3 is TGTGCCAGCAGCCAAGAAGTGACAGGCTATAATTCACCCCTCCACTTT.

V gene TRBV5-1 combines with J gene TRBJ2-7; 9 bases are a match to TRBD1. CDR3 length: 13 residues. The germline V gene has CDR1 SGHRS and CDR2 YFSETQ. The V gene end was trimmed by 4 bases and the J gene end by 4 bases; junction bases not matched to a gene: 3. For the CDR3, the DNA is TGCGCCAGCAGCGGAGGACAGGGGTACGAGCAGTACTTC. The encoded protein is CASSGGQGYEQYF.

V gene TRBV5-4 combines with J gene TRBJ1-1; TRBD1 might be the D (5 bases). Germline CDR1 is SGHNT and CDR2 is YYREEE (reference sequence). The CDR3 covers 17 residues. V gave up 3 bases and J gave up 2 bases, with 20 bases separating them. The CDR3 bases are TGTGCCAGCAGCTCCGGGGGTGGGTCGAGGACCAACACTGAAGCTTTCTTT. This gives the protein CASSSGGGSRTNTEAFF.

V is TRBV7-2 and J is TRBJ2-5; D call uncertain. Trimming removed 5 bases from V and 5 bases from J, with 21 bases in between. CDR1 is SGHTA, CDR2 FQGNSA, per germline. This CDR3 spans 16 amino acids. DNA for the CDR3: TGTGCCAGCAGCCATCAAATGTTCGCTCCGCATGAGACCCAGTACTTC. As protein: CASSHQMFAPHETQYF.

The chain has TRBV5-1 and TRBJ2-3, with a tentative D call TRBD2 (5 bases). V lost 2 bases, J lost 0 bases, and 25 bases lay in between. The germline gives CDR1 SGHRS, CDR2 YFSETQ. The CDR3 is made up of 20 amino acids. CDR3 DNA: TGCGCCAGCAGCTTAAGACCAACCGGGATAAGTGAGACTAGCACAGATACGCAGTATTTT. This gives the protein CASSLRPTGISETSTDTQYF.

The chain is built from TRBV19 and TRBJ2-3; the D gene is possibly TRBD1 (5 bases). The CDR3 has 13 amino acids. In germline, CDR1 is LNHDA, CDR2 SQIVND (reference sequence). Trimming pared 10 bases from V and 4 bases from J, leaving 15 bases between. As DNA, the CDR3 is TGTGCCACCGCCTGGGGCAGGTCAGATACGCAGTATTTT. Residues: CATAWGRSDTQYF.

In its sample, this clone was seen once. The J gene is TRBJ2-5, the V gene TRBV29-1, with 10 nucleotides matching TRBD1. Trimming at V came to 6 bases and at J to 2 bases, leaving 3 bases not matched to a gene. Germline values: CDR1 SQVTM, CDR2 ANQGSEA. This CDR3 region has 13 residues. CDR3 residues: CSVPGQGQETQYF. The CDR3, as DNA: TGCAGCGTACCGGGACAGGGGCAAGAGACCCAGTACTTC.

The sample holds a few counts of this clone. The gene calls are TRBV9 and TRBJ1-5; D remains unclear. V was clipped by 0 bases and J by 4 bases, with 8 bases between them. Looked up from germline, CDR1 is SGDLS and CDR2 is YYNGEE. The CDR3 is 14 amino acids. The CDR3 nucleotides read TGTGCCAGCAGCGTAGGGACTGATAATCAGCCCCAGCATTTT. Its protein is CASSVGTDNQPQHF.

V usage is TRBV19 and J usage is TRBJ1-1; D is unclear. Trimming took off 7 bases at V and 1 base at J, with 22 bases between the two ends. Germline CDR1 reads LNHDA; CDR2 reads SQIVND (reference sequence). This CDR3 region has 17 residues. CDR3 sequence: CASNPLWGGQSNTEAFF. The DNA for the CDR3 is TGTGCCAGTAATCCGCTGTGGGGTGGTCAGTCGAACACTGAAGCTTTCTTT. Variable domain in full (rest from reference TRBV19 and TRBJ1-1): DGGITQSPKYLFRKEGQNVTLSCEQNLNHDAMYWYRQDPGQGLRLIYYSQIVNDFQKGDIAEGYSVSREKKESFPLTVTSAQKNPTAFYLCASNPLWGGQSNTEAFFGQGTRLTVV.

The CDR3 region is CASRKDSNYGYTF. CDR3 bases: TGCGCCAGCAGAAAGGACAGTAACTATGGCTACACCTTC. The V and J genes are TRBV5-1 and TRBJ1-2; D is perhaps TRBD1 (6 bases). The CDR3 spans 13 residues. Between the trimmed V and J ends, which lost 5 bases and 1 base, there was a span of 9 bases. Germline V gene lookup returns CDR1 SGHRS and CDR2 YFSETQ.

V is TRBV7-6 and J is TRBJ1-6; D unclear. The CDR3 runs to 14 residues. Germline V gene data show CDR1 as SGHVS and CDR2 as FNYEAQ. V lost 5 bases and J 8 bases, leaving 13 bases between the germline ends. CDR3 sequence: CASSLRAPDSPLHF. CDR3 bases: TGTGCCAGCAGCCTCCGGGCTCCTGATTCACCCCTCCACTTT.

This chain joins TRBV9 and TRBJ1-1; D remains ambiguous. From germline, CDR1 is SGDLS and CDR2 YYNGEE. Trimming removed 0 bases at V and 11 bases at J, with 2 bases between. The CDR3 runs to 9 residues. The CDR3 spells CASSVGAFF. Written as DNA, the CDR3 is TGTGCCAGCAGCGTAGGCGCTTTCTTT.

The chain combines TRBV28 with TRBJ2-1, with 8 positions matching TRBD2. The V gene end was trimmed by 3 bases and the J gene end by 0 bases; junction bases not matched to a gene: 10. The CDR3 contains 18 residues. Looked up from germline, CDR1 is MDHEN and CDR2 is SYDVKM. CDR3 bases: TGTGCCAGCAGTTTTTCTGGAGCGGGAGTTCGCTCCTACAATGAGCAGTTCTTC. Residues: CASSFSGAGVRSYNEQFF.

This chain connects TRBV18 to TRBJ2-3; D unresolved. This CDR3 spans 17 amino acids. Trimming shortened V by 3 bases and J by 0 bases, and 16 bases separated the two germline ends. The V gene's germline CDR1 is KGHSH and CDR2 LQKENI. The CDR3 coding sequence is TGTGCCAGCTCACCCCCCCTCCAGGAGCTTAGCACAGATACGCAGTATTTT. Translating gives CASSPPLQELSTDTQYF.

In this sample, this clone turned up a few times. This chain links TRBV9 with TRBJ2-1, with a tentative D call TRBD2 (6 bases). Trimming took off 0 bases at V and 7 bases at J, with 8 bases between the two ends. CDR3 length equals 13 residues. Germline V CDR1 and CDR2: SGDLS, YYNGEE. CDR3 region: CASSVDRGNEQFF. In DNA, the CDR3 is TGTGCCAGCAGCGTAGACCGGGGGAATGAGCAGTTCTTC. Looking up the rest from reference TRBV9 and TRBJ2-1 gives the full variable domain: DSGVTQTPKHLITATGQRVTLRCSPRSGDLSVYWYQQSLDQGLQFLIQYYNGEERAKGNILERFSAQQFPDLHSELNLSSLELGDSALYFCASSVDRGNEQFFGPGTRLTVL.

Within the sample, this clone is medium-sized. V gene TRBV11-2 combines with J gene TRBJ2-7; D is perhaps TRBD1 (6 bases). The CDR3 loop spans 14 amino acids. Trimming shortened V by 5 bases and J by 4 bases, and 15 bases separated the two germline ends. The germline gives CDR1 SGHAT, CDR2 FQNNGV. For the CDR3, the DNA is TGTGCCAGCAGCCCCCGGGACACGGAATACGAGCAGTACTTC. It is translated as CASSPRDTEYEQYF.

The sample holds a few counts of this clone. The chain has TRBV11-2 and TRBJ2-7; no clear D gene. Looked up from germline, CDR1 is SGHAT and CDR2 is FQNNGV. V was cut by 0 bases and J by 6 bases, with 15 bases left in between. This CDR3 has 15 amino acids. The CDR3: CASSLDPVPPSEQYF. The CDR3 DNA follows: TGTGCCAGCAGCTTAGATCCTGTGCCCCCCTCCGAGCAGTACTTC.

The rearrangement joins TRBV15 to TRBJ1-2; 7 bases map to TRBD1. The V segment lost 2 bases and the J segment 7 bases; nucleotides outside the gene matches: 10. CDR1 and CDR2 (germline): LNHNV, YYDKDF (reference sequence). The CDR3 has 15 residues. DNA of the CDR3: TGTGCCACCAGCAGACTAGACAGGGAGGACGGTGGCTACACCTTC. Amino acids: CATSRLDREDGGYTF.

V is TRBV5-1 and J is TRBJ2-6; 7 nucleotides line up with TRBD2. Trimming cost V 5 bases and J 2 bases; bases outside gene matches: 10. In germline, CDR1 is SGHRS, CDR2 YFSETQ. The CDR3 loop spans 17 amino acids. CDR3 residues: CASSLSGGRAGANVLTF. Here the CDR3 DNA reads TGCGCCAGCAGTCTGTCGGGGGGAAGGGCTGGGGCCAACGTCCTGACTTTC. Full variable domain (rest looked up from reference TRBV5-1 and TRBJ2-6): KAGVTQTPRYLIKTRGQQVTLSCSPISGHRSVSWYQQTPGQGLQFLFEYFSETQRNKGNFPGRFSGRQFSNSRSEMNVSTLELGDSALYLCASSLSGGRAGANVLTFGAGSRLTVL.

The DNA of the CDR3 is TGTGCCAGCAGTTTTGACCCCCCGGGGGGGCGCTCCTACAATGAGCAGTTCTTC. Its protein is CASSFDPPGGRSYNEQFF. This chain links TRBV27 with TRBJ2-1, with TRBD2 matching over 8 bases. CDR3 length: 18 residues. Germline V gene lookup returns CDR1 MNHEY and CDR2 SMNVEV (reference sequence). V dropped 3 bases and J dropped 0; count of bases not matched to a gene: 10.